One and the same sample provided the 27 T cell receptor beta chains below, sequenced in a study of control samples from healthy donors and cancer patients. Produced via immunoSEQ multiplex PCR; TCRdb's table is partial and in-frame only. This sample carries 200,000 or so clones, 91% of them seen once, and the ten largest clones take approximately 1.8%. Input material: blood. Source of these receptors: a young man in good health.

The CDR3: CASSYRDNYEQYF. The DNA for the CDR3 is TGTGCCAGCAGTTACCGGGACAACTACGAGCAGTACTTC. The chain has TRBV6-2 or TRBV6-3 and TRBJ2-7, with a possible D match to TRBD1 (6 bases). This CDR3 comprises 13 residues. V was cut by 2 bases and J by 3 bases, with 8 bases left in between. Germline CDR1 reads MNHEY; CDR2 reads SVGEGT.

The rearrangement links TRBV18 to TRBJ2-2; D not resolved. The germline CDR1 and CDR2 sequences are KGHSH and LQKENI. The V and J ends lost 2 bases and 4 bases respectively, with 8 bases between them. The length of the CDR3 is 14 residues. CDR3 amino acids: CASSPSRSTGELFF. For the CDR3, the DNA is TGTGCCAGCTCACCATCCAGGTCCACCGGGGAGCTGTTTTTT.

The chain couples TRBV24-1 to TRBJ2-3, with 9 bases matching TRBD1. This CDR3 contains 15 residues. With 6 bases clipped from V and 1 base from J, the junction kept 4 bases outside the gene matches. Germline V gives CDR1 KGHDR, CDR2 SFDVKD. Written as DNA, the CDR3 is TGTGCCACCAGTCCCCGGACAGGGGGCACAGATACGCAGTATTTT. Translated, it gives CATSPRTGGTDTQYF.

This clone has a single count. CDR3 amino acids: CASSSLGIGGPGNTIYF. CDR3 DNA sequence: TGTGCCAGCAGCTCTCTTGGAATTGGGGGGCCCGGAAACACCATATATTTT. The chain is built from TRBV5-6 and TRBJ1-3, with D perhaps TRBD1 (6 bases). Germline loops: CDR1 SGHDT, CDR2 YYEEEE. The CDR3 is 17 residues long. Trimming removed 3 bases at V and 4 bases at J, with 20 bases between.

This chain links TRBV19 with TRBJ2-1, with no clear D. V was trimmed by 8 bases and J by 0 bases, leaving 14 bases between them. The CDR3 runs to 15 residues. Germline V CDR1 and CDR2: LNHDA, SQIVND (reference sequence). CDR3 in DNA: TGTGCCAGTGGTCAGCCGGTTAGCTCCTACAATGAGCAGTTCTTC. Its translation: CASGQPVSSYNEQFF.

The chain combines TRBV6-5 with TRBJ2-7, with D possibly TRBD2 on 6 matching bases. The CDR3 consists of 15 residues. Trimming shortened V by 8 bases and J by 1 base, and 18 bases separated the two germline ends. Germline-derived CDR1 and CDR2 are MNHEY and SVGAGI. Here the CDR3 DNA reads TGTGCCAGCCGAGGTGGGGGGATGAGTTCCTACGAGCAGTACTTC. Translation gives CASRGGGMSSYEQYF.

The rearrangement uses TRBV6-2 or TRBV6-3 and TRBJ1-4; no reliable D call. The germline V gene has CDR1 MNHEY and CDR2 SVGEGT. V dropped 4 bases and J dropped 8 bases, with 8 bases sitting between them. The CDR3 has 12 residues. The CDR3 loop reads CASSFPREKLFF. In DNA form, the CDR3 reads TGTGCCAGCAGTTTCCCCCGAGAAAAACTGTTTTTT.

This clone has just one count. This sequence joins TRBV5-1 and TRBJ2-1, with D maybe TRBD1 (5 bases). CDR3 length: 16 amino acids. V shed 4 bases and J shed 3 bases, with 17 bases lying between them. Per germline, CDR1 SGHRS and CDR2 YFSETQ. The CDR3 DNA reads as TGCGCCAGCAGCCCTGGCCAGGGCTCATACTACAATGAGCAGTTCTTC. Residues: CASSPGQGSYYNEQFF.

V is TRBV5-1 and J is TRBJ2-1; no definite D call. The CDR3 consists of 12 residues. V was cut by 4 bases and J by 6 bases, with 8 bases left in between. The germline V gene has CDR1 SGHRS and CDR2 YFSETQ. CDR3 loop: CASSRNINEQFF. DNA of the CDR3: TGCGCCAGCAGCCGTAATATCAATGAGCAGTTCTTC.

This clone was recorded a few times. The chain links TRBV4-1 to TRBJ2-2; D is possibly TRBD1 (6 bases). This CDR3 is 18 amino acids long. The germline CDR1 and CDR2 sequences are MGHRA and YSYEKL. V lost 4 bases and J 0 bases, leaving 18 bases between the germline ends. The CDR3 region has the DNA TGCGCCAGCAGCCGAGGCTCAGGGGTTGGGGCGAACACCGGGGAGCTGTTTTTT. Protein product: CASSRGSGVGANTGELFF.

The chain combines TRBV27 with TRBJ1-6; possibly TRBD1 for D (6 bases). CDR3 size: 15 residues. Germline V gene lookup returns CDR1 MNHEY and CDR2 SMNVEV (reference sequence). Trimming shortened V by 2 bases and J by 10 bases, and 15 bases separated the two germline ends. This CDR3 is CASSLLEGVRSPLHF. The DNA of the CDR3 is TGTGCCAGCAGTTTACTTGAGGGGGTAAGGTCACCCCTCCACTTT.

This chain uses TRBV5-1 with TRBJ2-2; TRBD1 agrees at 11 bases. V lost 1 base to trimming and J lost 0 bases; unmatched junction nucleotides: 11. Germline CDR1 reads SGHRS; CDR2 reads YFSETQ. The CDR3 totals 20 residues. The CDR3 is CASSLWTGGPAFANTGELFF. As DNA, the CDR3 is TGCGCCAGCAGCTTGTGGACAGGGGGCCCTGCGTTCGCGAACACCGGGGAGCTGTTTTTT.

This chain connects TRBV18 to TRBJ1-2; D remains ambiguous. The CDR3 sequence is 14 residues long. Deletions cut 3 bases from V and 4 bases from J, with 12 bases between. Germline V gene lookup returns CDR1 KGHSH and CDR2 LQKENI. CDR3 in amino acids: CASSPAGGFYGYTF. The CDR3 DNA sequence: TGTGCCAGCTCACCGGCAGGCGGGTTCTATGGCTACACCTTC.

The gene calls are TRBV5-1 and TRBJ1-2; 7 bases are a match to TRBD1. The CDR3 runs to 14 residues. CDR1 and CDR2 from the germline V gene are SGHRS and YFSETQ. The junction had 5 bases not matched to a gene; V was cut back by 5 bases and J by 1 base. The CDR3 protein is CASSAGDSNYGYTF. The CDR3, as DNA: TGCGCCAGCAGTGCGGGGGACAGTAACTATGGCTACACCTTC.

This chain joins TRBV7-3 and TRBJ2-7; D gene ambiguous. The ends were cut back, 5 bases at V and 6 bases at J, with 14 bases in the middle. There are 13 residues in the CDR3. In germline, CDR1 is SGHTA, CDR2 FQGTGA. The CDR3 nucleotides read TGTGCCAGCAGCAATGACATGTTAGCCGAGCAGTACTTC. Amino acid sequence: CASSNDMLAEQYF.

This chain links TRBV29-1 with TRBJ1-4; TRBD1 is a possible D gene (6 bases). The V gene lost 3 bases and the J gene lost 4 bases, with 9 bases spanning the gap. Germline V lookup: CDR1 SQVTM, CDR2 ANQGSEA. The CDR3 runs 13 residues. The CDR3 nucleotides read TGCAGCGTTGAGACAGGCGTTAATGAAAAACTGTTTTTT. It encodes CSVETGVNEKLFF. Supplemented by reference TRBV29-1 and TRBJ1-4, the full variable domain reads SAVISQKPSRDICQRGTSLTIQCQVDSQVTMMFWYRQQPGQSLTLIATANQGSEATYESGFVIDKFPISRPNLTFSTLTVSNMSPEDSSIYLCSVETGVNEKLFFGSGTQLSVL.

This clone was picked up one time. CDR3 sequence (DNA): TGTGCCAGCAGACAGTTGGGGGGAACGAACACCGGGGAGCTGTTTTTT. Its translation is CASRQLGGTNTGELFF. The gene calls are TRBV5-8 and TRBJ2-2; D may be TRBD2 (6 bases). Trimming took off 5 bases at V and 0 bases at J, with 14 bases between the two ends. The CDR3 spans 16 residues. Germline CDR1 and CDR2: SGHTS and YDEGEE.

There are a few counts of this clone. The V call is TRBV7-9, the J call TRBJ1-6; the D is unclear. This CDR3 has 15 amino acids. Per germline, CDR1 SEHNR and CDR2 FQNEAQ (reference sequence). V was cut by 5 bases and J by 4 bases, with 12 bases left in between. The CDR3 DNA follows: TGTGCCAGCAGCCCCCCTTTCGGGTATAATTCACCCCTCCACTTT. It yields the protein CASSPPFGYNSPLHF.

This clone has just one count. The chain has TRBV5-6 and TRBJ1-6, with TRBD1 identical over 7 bases. CDR3 length: 14 amino acids. Germline values: CDR1 SGHDT, CDR2 YYEEEE. The V segment lost 4 bases and the J segment 13 bases; nucleotides outside the gene matches: 11. CDR3 sequence: CASSEGTAAYPLHF. In DNA form, the CDR3 reads TGTGCCAGCAGCGAAGGGACAGCCGCTTATCCCCTCCACTTT.

This chain uses TRBV30 with TRBJ1-2; 9 positions agree with TRBD1. Trimming at V came to 1 base and at J to 4 bases, leaving 1 base not matched to a gene. Germline assignment: CDR1 GTSNPN and CDR2 SVGIG (reference sequence). This CDR3 has 13 residues. CDR3 DNA sequence: TGTGCCTGGAGTGCACAGGGGGCCTATGGCTACACCTTC. Translation gives CAWSAQGAYGYTF.

This clone came up many times. The rearrangement links TRBV11-3 to TRBJ2-4, with 8 nucleotides matching TRBD1. There are 13 residues in the CDR3. J was trimmed by 8 bases and V by 5 bases; bases with no gene match: 5. CDR1 is SGHNT, CDR2 YENEEA, per germline. The CDR3 loop is CASSPGGSHIQYF. The DNA of the CDR3 is TGTGCCAGCAGCCCAGGGGGCAGTCACATTCAGTACTTC. The complete variable domain, with remaining parts taken from reference TRBV11-3 and TRBJ2-4, reads EAGVVQSPRYKIIEKKQPVAFWCNPISGHNTLYWYLQNLGQGPELLIRYENEEAVDDSQLPKDRFSAERLKGVDSTLKIQPAELGDSAVYLCASSPGGSHIQYFGAGTRLSVL.

A note on this clone: This sample also contains other DNA sequences that code for the same CDR3. The rearrangement joins TRBV6-4 to TRBJ1-1, with TRBD1 matching 8 bases. V was pared by 3 bases and J by 5 bases, with 2 bases of the junction left unmatched. Germline CDR1 reads MRHNA; CDR2 reads SNTAGT. The CDR3 contains 13 residues. CDR3 nucleotide sequence: TGTGCCAGCAGTGAACAGGGGGGGACTGAAGCTTTCTTT. As protein: CASSEQGGTEAFF.

The chain uses TRBV5-1 and TRBJ1-2, with D unresolved. CDR1 and CDR2 (germline): SGHRS, YFSETQ. This CDR3 is built from 13 residues. Trimming took off 2 bases at V and 4 bases at J, with 9 bases between the two ends. CDR3 DNA sequence: TGCGCCAGCAGCTTTGAGGGTGGCTATGGCTACACCTTC. It encodes CASSFEGGYGYTF. The entire variable domain, with the rest obtained from reference TRBV5-1 and TRBJ1-2, is as follows: KAGVTQTPRYLIKTRGQQVTLSCSPISGHRSVSWYQQTPGQGLQFLFEYFSETQRNKGNFPGRFSGRQFSNSRSEMNVSTLELGDSALYLCASSFEGGYGYTFGSGTRLTVV.

The V gene is TRBV7-6, the J gene TRBJ2-1, with D possibly matching TRBD2 (5 bases). The CDR3 consists of 14 residues. The ends were cut back, 2 bases at V and 7 bases at J, with 12 bases in the middle. Germline V CDR1 and CDR2: SGHVS, FNYEAQ. The CDR3 region is CASSLLRAGNEQFF. The DNA for the CDR3 is TGTGCCAGCAGCTTATTGCGGGCCGGAAATGAGCAGTTCTTC.

The chain is built from TRBV27 and TRBJ1-2, with D unresolved. This CDR3 contains 15 residues. Germline CDR1 MNHEY, CDR2 SMNVEV (reference sequence). V gave up 5 bases and J gave up 4 bases, with 17 bases separating them. CDR3 in amino acids: CASSLPEAAAYGYTF. Here the CDR3 DNA reads TGTGCCAGCAGTCTCCCCGAAGCAGCGGCCTATGGCTACACCTTC.

This clone showed up just once. V usage is TRBV5-4 and J usage is TRBJ2-7; D gene ambiguous. The V end lost 1 base, the J end lost 4 bases, and 6 bases lay between the germline ends. The CDR3 covers 12 residues. Germline V gene sequence: CDR1 SGHNT, CDR2 YYREEE (reference sequence). CDR3 DNA: TGTGCCAGCAGCTTGATGGGTTACGAGCAGTACTTC. Amino acids: CASSLMGYEQYF.

CDR3 coding DNA: TGTGCCAGTAGACAAGTCGCGACAGGGGGCTCGGGTGGCTACACCTTC. It specifies CASRQVATGGSGGYTF. The chain links TRBV19 to TRBJ1-2, with TRBD1 identical over 10 bases. J was trimmed by 7 bases and V by 6 bases; bases with no gene match: 14. Germline V gene sequence: CDR1 LNHDA, CDR2 SQIVND (reference sequence). CDR3 size: 16 residues.